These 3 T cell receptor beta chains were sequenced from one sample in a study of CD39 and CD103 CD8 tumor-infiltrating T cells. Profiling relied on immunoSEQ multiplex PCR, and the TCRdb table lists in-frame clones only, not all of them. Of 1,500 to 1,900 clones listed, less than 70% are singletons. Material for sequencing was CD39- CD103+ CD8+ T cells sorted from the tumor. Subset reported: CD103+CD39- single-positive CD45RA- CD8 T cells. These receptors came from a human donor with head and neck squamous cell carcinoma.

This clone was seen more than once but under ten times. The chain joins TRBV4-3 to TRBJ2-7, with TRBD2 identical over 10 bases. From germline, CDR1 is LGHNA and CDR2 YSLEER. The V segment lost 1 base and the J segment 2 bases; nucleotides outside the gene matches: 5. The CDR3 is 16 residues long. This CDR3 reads CASSQGVTSGPYEQYF. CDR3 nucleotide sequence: TGCGCCAGCAGCCAAGGGGTGACTAGCGGGCCCTACGAGCAGTACTTC.

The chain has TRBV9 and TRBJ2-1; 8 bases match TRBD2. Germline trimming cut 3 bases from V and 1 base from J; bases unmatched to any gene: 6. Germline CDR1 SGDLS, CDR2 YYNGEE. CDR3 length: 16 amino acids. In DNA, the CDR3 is TGTGCCAGCAGCGGAAGGACTAGCTCTTCCTACAATGAGCAGTTCTTC. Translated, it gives CASSGRTSSSYNEQFF.

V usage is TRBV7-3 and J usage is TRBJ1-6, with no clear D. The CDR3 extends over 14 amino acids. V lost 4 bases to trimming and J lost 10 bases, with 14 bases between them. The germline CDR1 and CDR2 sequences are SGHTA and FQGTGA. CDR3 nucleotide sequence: TGTGCCAGCAGCTATTCGGGCGTAGGGTCACCCCTCCACTTT. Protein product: CASSYSGVGSPLHF.